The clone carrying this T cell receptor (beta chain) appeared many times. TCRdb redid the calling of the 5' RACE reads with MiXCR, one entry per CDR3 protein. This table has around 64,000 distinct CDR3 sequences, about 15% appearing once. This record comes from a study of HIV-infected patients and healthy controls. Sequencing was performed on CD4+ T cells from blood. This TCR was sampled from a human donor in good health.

The CDR3 bases are TGTGCCAGCAGCCAGGACCAAGCCTCTCACACAGATACGCAGTATTTT. It codes for CASSQDQASHTDTQYF. This sequence joins TRBV6-4 and TRBJ2-3, with no clear D. Germline CDR1 reads MRHNA; CDR2 reads SNTAGT. This CDR3 contains 16 residues. Trimming pared 6 bases from V and 2 bases from J, leaving 18 bases between.